These 10 T cell receptor beta chains were all obtained from the same sample, sequenced in a study of OX40 agonist ivuxolimab in advanced cancers. Profiling relied on immunoSEQ multiplex PCR, and the TCRdb table lists in-frame clones only, not all of them. The data contain about 98,000 clones, approximately 90% of them seen just once; the ten biggest clones take up 0.45% to 0.55%. The input for sequencing was CD4+ or CD8+ T cells sorted from blood, taken in a trial of the OX40 agonist ivuxolimab. These receptors were taken from an adult with an advanced solid tumor such as melanoma, head and neck, liver or kidney cancer.

This chain uses TRBV10-3 with TRBJ2-3; 7 nucleotides align to TRBD2. CDR3 length equals 14 residues. Germline-derived CDR1 and CDR2 are ENHRY and SYGVKD. The junction had 6 bases not matched to a gene; V was cut back by 5 bases and J by 4 bases. The CDR3 region has the DNA TGTGCCATCAGTATCGGGGGGTCACCAGATACGCAGTATTTT. Amino acids: CAISIGGSPDTQYF.

The chain joins TRBV10-3 to TRBJ2-2; D perhaps matches TRBD2 (7 bases). The V end was cut by 5 bases, the J end by 3 bases, with 13 bases between. This CDR3 has 15 residues. The germline gives CDR1 ENHRY, CDR2 SYGVKD. CDR3 amino acids: CAISKREGDTGELFF. The CDR3 DNA reads as TGTGCCATCAGTAAGAGGGAGGGGGACACCGGGGAGCTGTTTTTT.

V gene TRBV5-1 combines with J gene TRBJ2-5, with D possibly TRBD1 on 5 matching bases. This CDR3 has 15 residues. CDR1 and CDR2 (germline): SGHRS, YFSETQ. V lost 2 bases, J lost 1 base, and 12 bases lay in between. This chain's CDR3 is CASSFGPQGQETQYF. The CDR3 DNA reads as TGCGCCAGCAGCTTTGGTCCGCAGGGCCAAGAGACCCAGTACTTC.

The chain recombines TRBV9 with TRBJ1-1; D gene uncertain. V was trimmed by 2 bases and J by 3 bases, leaving 8 bases between them. In germline, CDR1 is SGDLS, CDR2 YYNGEE. This CDR3 has 13 amino acids. This chain's CDR3 is CASSVEKDTEAFF. The CDR3 region has the DNA TGTGCCAGCAGCGTCGAAAAGGACACTGAAGCTTTCTTT.

The J gene is TRBJ1-1, the V gene TRBV7-9, with no clear D. In germline, CDR1 is SEHNR, CDR2 FQNEAQ (reference sequence). The CDR3 is made up of 13 amino acids. Trimming took 1 base from V and 8 from J, leaving 11 bases between them. The CDR3 loop is CASSLGDIGEAFF. The CDR3 nucleotides are TGTGCCAGCAGCTTAGGCGACATTGGGGAAGCTTTCTTT.

CDR3 bases: TGTGCCAGCAGGCTGAAAGGGGCCGGGGAGCTGTTTTTT. This gives the protein CASRLKGAGELFF. The chain has TRBV25-1 and TRBJ2-2, with D possibly being TRBD1 (5 bases). The CDR3 spans 13 residues. Germline CDR1 MGHDK, CDR2 SYGVNS. Trimming removed 6 bases at V and 6 bases at J, with 11 bases between.

This clone appeared a few times. This chain uses TRBV6-6 with TRBJ2-7; D is ambiguous. Germline CDR1 MNHNY, CDR2 SVGAGI (reference sequence). The CDR3 is 15 residues long. The ends were cut back, 2 bases at V and 0 bases at J, with 11 bases in the middle. The DNA for the CDR3 is TGTGCCAGCAGTTACGAGGTTACCATCTCCTACGAGCAGTACTTC. Translation: CASSYEVTISYEQYF.

For the CDR3, the DNA is TGTGCCAGCAGCCCCGCGTTAAGGGTCGGGGACAATGAGCAGTTCTTC. The encoded protein is CASSPALRVGDNEQFF. This chain links TRBV7-8 with TRBJ2-1; tentatively, D is TRBD2 (5 bases). Germline CDR1 reads SGHVS; CDR2 reads FQNEAQ. This CDR3 spans 16 amino acids. V lost 5 bases and J 5 bases, leaving 19 bases between the germline ends. The full variable domain, completed using reference TRBV7-8 and TRBJ2-1, is GAGVSQSPRYKVAKRGQDVALRCDPISGHVSLFWYQQALGQGPEFLTYFQNEAQLDKSGLPSDRFFAERPEGSVSTLKIQRTQQEDSAVYLCASSPALRVGDNEQFFGPGTRLTVL.

This chain connects TRBV6-5 to TRBJ1-1; possibly TRBD1 for D (5 bases). The CDR3 consists of 14 residues. Trimming took 6 bases from V and 0 from J, leaving 11 bases between them. Per germline, CDR1 MNHEY and CDR2 SVGAGI. CDR3 DNA: TGTGCCAGCAGAGTACAGGCATTGAACACTGAAGCTTTCTTT. Translating it yields CASRVQALNTEAFF.

The chain has TRBV7-3 and TRBJ2-1; D possibly matches TRBD1 or TRBD2 (6 bases each). Trimming pared 1 base from V and 2 bases from J, leaving 18 bases between. Germline V gene lookup returns CDR1 SGHTA and CDR2 FQGTGA. CDR3 length: 18 amino acids. Here the CDR3 reads CASSLRGRDEGPYNEQFF. CDR3 in DNA: TGTGCCAGCAGCTTAAGGGGGCGGGACGAGGGACCCTACAATGAGCAGTTCTTC.